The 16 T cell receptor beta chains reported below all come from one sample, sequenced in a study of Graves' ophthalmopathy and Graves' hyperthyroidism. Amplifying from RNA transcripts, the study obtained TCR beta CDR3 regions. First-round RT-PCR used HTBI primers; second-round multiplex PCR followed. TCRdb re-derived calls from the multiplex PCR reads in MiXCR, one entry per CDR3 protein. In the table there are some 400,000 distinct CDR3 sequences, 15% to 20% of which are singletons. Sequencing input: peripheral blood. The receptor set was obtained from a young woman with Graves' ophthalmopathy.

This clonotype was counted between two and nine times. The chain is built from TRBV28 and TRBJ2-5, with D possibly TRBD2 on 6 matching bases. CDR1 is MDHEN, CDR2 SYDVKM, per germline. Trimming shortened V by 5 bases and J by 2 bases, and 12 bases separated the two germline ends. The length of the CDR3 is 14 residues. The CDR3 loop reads CASSTGTEQETQYF. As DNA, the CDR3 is TGTGCCAGCAGTACCGGGACTGAACAAGAGACCCAGTACTTC.

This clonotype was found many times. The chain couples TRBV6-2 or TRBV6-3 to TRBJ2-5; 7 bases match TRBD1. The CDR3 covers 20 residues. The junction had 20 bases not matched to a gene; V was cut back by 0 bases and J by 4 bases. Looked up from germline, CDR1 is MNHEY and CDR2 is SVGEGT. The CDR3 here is CASSYSSPGQSQSILETQYF. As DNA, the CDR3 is TGTGCCAGCAGTTACTCCAGCCCGGGACAGTCCCAATCCATCTTAGAGACCCAGTACTTC.

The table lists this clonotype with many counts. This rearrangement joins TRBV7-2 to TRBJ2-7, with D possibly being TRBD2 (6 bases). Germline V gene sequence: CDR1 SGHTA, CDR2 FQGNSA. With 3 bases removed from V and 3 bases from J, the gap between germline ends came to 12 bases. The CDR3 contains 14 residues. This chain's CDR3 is CASSLRGWVYEQYF. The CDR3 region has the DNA TGTGCCAGCAGCTTGCGGGGCTGGGTCTACGAGCAGTACTTC.

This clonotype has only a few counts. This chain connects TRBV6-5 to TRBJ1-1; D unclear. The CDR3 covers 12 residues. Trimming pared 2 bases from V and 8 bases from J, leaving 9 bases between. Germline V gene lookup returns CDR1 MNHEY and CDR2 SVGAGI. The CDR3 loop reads CASSYTGPEAFF. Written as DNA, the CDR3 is TGTGCCAGCAGTTACACCGGACCAGAAGCTTTCTTT.

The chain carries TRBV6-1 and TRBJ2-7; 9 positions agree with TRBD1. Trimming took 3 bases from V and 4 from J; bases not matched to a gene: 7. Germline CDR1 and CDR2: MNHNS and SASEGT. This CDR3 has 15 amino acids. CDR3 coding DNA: TGTGCCAGCAGTGACGGTGTGGGGACAGGGTACGAGCAGTACTTC. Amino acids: CASSDGVGTGYEQYF.

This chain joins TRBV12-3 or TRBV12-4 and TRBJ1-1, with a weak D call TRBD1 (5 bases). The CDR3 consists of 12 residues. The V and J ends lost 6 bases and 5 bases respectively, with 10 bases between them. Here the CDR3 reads CASRMGGTEAFF. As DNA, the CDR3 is TGTGCCAGCAGGATGGGGGGGACTGAAGCTTTCTTT.

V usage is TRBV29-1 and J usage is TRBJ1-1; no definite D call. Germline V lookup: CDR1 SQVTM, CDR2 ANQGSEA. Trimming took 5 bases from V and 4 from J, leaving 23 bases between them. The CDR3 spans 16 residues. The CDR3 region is CSVPIIGQLGVTEAFF. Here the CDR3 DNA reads TGCAGCGTTCCCATAATTGGGCAGCTGGGTGTCACTGAAGCTTTCTTT.

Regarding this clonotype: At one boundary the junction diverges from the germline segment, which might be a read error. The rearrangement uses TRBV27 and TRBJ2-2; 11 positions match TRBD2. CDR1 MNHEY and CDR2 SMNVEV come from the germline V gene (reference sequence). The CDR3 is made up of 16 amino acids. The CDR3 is CTSSSKLAGVTGELFF. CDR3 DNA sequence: TGTACCAGCAGTTCTAAACTAGCGGGAGTTACCGGGGAGCTGTTTTTT.

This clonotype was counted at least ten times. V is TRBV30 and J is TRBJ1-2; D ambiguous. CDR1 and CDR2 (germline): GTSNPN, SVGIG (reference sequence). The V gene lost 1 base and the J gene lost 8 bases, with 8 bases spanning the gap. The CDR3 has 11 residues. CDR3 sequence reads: CAWSALLGYTF. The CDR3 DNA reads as TGTGCCTGGAGTGCTTTGTTGGGCTACACCTTC.

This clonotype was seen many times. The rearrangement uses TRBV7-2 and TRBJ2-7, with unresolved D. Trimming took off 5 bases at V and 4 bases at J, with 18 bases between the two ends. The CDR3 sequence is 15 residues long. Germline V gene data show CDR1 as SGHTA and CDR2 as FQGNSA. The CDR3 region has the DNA TGTGCCAGCAGCCCCGGCGCCCTGGGTTGGTACGAGCAGTACTTC. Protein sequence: CASSPGALGWYEQYF. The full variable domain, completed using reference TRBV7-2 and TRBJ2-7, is GAGVSQSPSNKVTEKGKDVELRCDPISGHTALYWYRQSLGQGLEFLIYFQGNSAPDKSGLPSDRFSAERTGGSVSTLTIQRTQQEDSAVYLCASSPGALGWYEQYFGPGTRLTVT.

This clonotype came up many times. CDR3 in DNA: TGTGCCAGCAGCCCGTTGGCCCGAACGACCACTGGGGCCAACGTCCTGACTTTC. Its translation is CASSPLARTTTGANVLTF. The chain uses TRBV7-3 and TRBJ2-6; D gene ambiguous. This CDR3 is built from 18 residues. Germline values: CDR1 SGHTA, CDR2 FQGTGA. V was clipped by 5 bases and J by 2 bases, with 19 bases between them.

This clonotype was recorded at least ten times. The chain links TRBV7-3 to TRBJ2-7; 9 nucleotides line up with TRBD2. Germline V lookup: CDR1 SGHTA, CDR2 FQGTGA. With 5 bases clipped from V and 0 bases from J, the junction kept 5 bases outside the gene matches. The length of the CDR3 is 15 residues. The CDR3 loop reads CASSPRLADSYEQYF. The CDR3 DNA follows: TGTGCCAGCAGCCCCCGACTAGCGGACTCCTACGAGCAGTACTTC.

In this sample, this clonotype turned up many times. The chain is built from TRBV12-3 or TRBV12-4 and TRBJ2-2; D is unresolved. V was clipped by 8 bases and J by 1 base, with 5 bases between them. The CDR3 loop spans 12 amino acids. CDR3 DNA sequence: TGTGCCAGCGGGTGGAACACCGGGGAGCTGTTTTTT. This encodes CASGWNTGELFF.

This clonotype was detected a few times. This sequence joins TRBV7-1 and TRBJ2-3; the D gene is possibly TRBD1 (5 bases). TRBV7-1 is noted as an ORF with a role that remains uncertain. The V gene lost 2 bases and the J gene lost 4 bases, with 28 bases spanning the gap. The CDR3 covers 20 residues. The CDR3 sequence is CASSSPTRNFRGSASDTQYF. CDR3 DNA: TGTGCCAGCAGCTCACCAACCCGTAATTTTAGGGGATCCGCATCAGATACGCAGTATTTT.

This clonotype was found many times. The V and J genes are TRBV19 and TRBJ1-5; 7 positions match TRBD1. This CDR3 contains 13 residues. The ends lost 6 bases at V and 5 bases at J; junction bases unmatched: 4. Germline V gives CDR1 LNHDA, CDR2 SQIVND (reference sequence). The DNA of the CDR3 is TGTGCCAGTAGGCCGGGGACAGATCAGCCCCAGCATTTT. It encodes CASRPGTDQPQHF.

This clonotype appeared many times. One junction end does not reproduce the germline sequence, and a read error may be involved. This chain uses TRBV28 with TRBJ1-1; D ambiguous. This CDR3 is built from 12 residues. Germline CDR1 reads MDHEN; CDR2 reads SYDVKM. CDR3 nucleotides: TGCGCCAGCAGTTTATTGGACACTGAAGCTTTCTTT. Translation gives CASSLLDTEAFF.